The 19 T cell receptor beta chains reported below all come from one sample, sequenced in a study of identical twins. Each CDR3 protein gets one entry after TCRdb re-called the 5' RACE reads with MiXCR. This repertoire shows some 1,700,000 distinct CDR3 sequences, 32% found once; its top ten account for under 0.35%. Sequenced sample: cord blood. These receptors all come from a newborn girl in good health.

This clonotype was found a few times. This rearrangement joins TRBV5-1 to TRBJ2-5, with D maybe TRBD2 (6 bases). The germline V gene has CDR1 SGHRS and CDR2 YFSETQ. The CDR3 has 14 residues. V lost 4 bases to trimming and J lost 5 bases, with 15 bases between them. CDR3 loop: CASSGTSFGETQYF. The DNA for the CDR3 is TGCGCCAGCAGCGGAACTAGCTTCGGGGAGACCCAGTACTTC.

The chain recombines TRBV30 with TRBJ1-2, with a tentative D call TRBD1 (6 bases). Germline CDR1 and CDR2: GTSNPN and SVGIG (reference sequence). V lost 3 bases and J 0 bases, leaving 23 bases between the germline ends. The CDR3 has 18 residues. The CDR3 DNA reads TGTGCCTGGAGCGGACGGGTACTCGCCCGGGGGCCTAACTATGGCTACACCTTC. It encodes CAWSGRVLARGPNYGYTF.

At least ten counts were recorded for this clonotype. CDR3 in amino acids: CASSQAGLYGYTF. For the CDR3, the DNA is TGTGCCAGCAGCCAAGCCGGGCTCTATGGCTACACCTTC. The chain has TRBV3-1 and TRBJ1-2, with D uncertain. This CDR3 is built from 13 residues. With 1 base removed from V and 4 bases from J, the gap between germline ends came to 7 bases. The germline CDR1 and CDR2 sequences are LGHDT and YNNKEL (reference sequence).

The chain couples TRBV12-3 or TRBV12-4 to TRBJ2-1; 10 bases agree with TRBD2. With V trimmed by 7 bases and J by 8 bases, 14 bases remained unmatched. This CDR3 region has 16 residues. CDR3 DNA sequence: TGTGCCAGCACCCCAAGCGGGAGGGCCTCTTTCGATGAGCAGTTCTTC. It translates to CASTPSGRASFDEQFF.

The chain recombines TRBV11-2 with TRBJ2-1; 8 bases fit TRBD2. V shed 2 bases and J 0 bases; nucleotides not matched to a gene: 6. From germline, CDR1 is SGHAT and CDR2 FQNNGV. This CDR3 has 17 residues. DNA for the CDR3: TGTGCCAGCAGCTTACTGCGGGGGACTAGCTCCTACAATGAGCAGTTCTTC. Residues: CASSLLRGTSSYNEQFF. Drawing the rest from reference TRBV11-2 and TRBJ2-1, the complete variable domain is EAGVAQSPRYKIIEKRQSVAFWCNPISGHATLYWYQQILGQGPKLLIQFQNNGVVDDSQLPKDRFSAERLKGVDSTLKIQPAKLEDSAVYLCASSLLRGTSSYNEQFFGPGTRLTVL.

This clonotype has more than one count but fewer than ten. The chain joins TRBV29-1 to TRBJ2-3, with 7 bases lining up with TRBD2. V was clipped by 3 bases and J by 1 base; unmatched bases: 10. The CDR3 length is 16 residues. Germline CDR1 is SQVTM and CDR2 is ANQGSEA. Here the CDR3 DNA reads TGCAGCGTTGATCGGTTTGCGGGAGTGGGCACAGATACGCAGTATTTT. Its translation is CSVDRFAGVGTDTQYF.

The gene calls are TRBV11-2 and TRBJ1-4, with no clear D. The V gene lost 0 bases and the J gene lost 5 bases, with 10 bases spanning the gap. The CDR3 has 15 amino acids. Germline values: CDR1 SGHAT, CDR2 FQNNGV. In DNA form, the CDR3 reads TGTGCCAGCAGCTTAGATATGGCACGCAATGAAAAACTGTTTTTT. Translation: CASSLDMARNEKLFF.

J is TRBJ2-3 and V is TRBV10-3; TRBD2 aligns across 14 bases. Per the germline V gene, CDR1 is ENHRY and CDR2 is SYGVKD. CDR3 size: 14 residues. The J segment lost 6 bases and the V segment lost 10 bases, leaving 6 bases of the junction unmatched. This CDR3 reads CATKGTSGSDTQYF. In DNA, the CDR3 is TGTGCCACCAAGGGGACTAGCGGGAGCGATACGCAGTATTTT.

The V call is TRBV7-8, the J call TRBJ1-2, with D possibly TRBD1 on 6 matching bases. Germline CDR1 is SGHVS and CDR2 is FQNEAQ. V was trimmed by 3 bases and J by 4 bases, leaving 18 bases between them. This CDR3 region has 16 residues. The CDR3 DNA reads TGTGCCAGCAGCTTTGGACGGGGGGCGCTAAGCTATGGCTACACCTTC. Translating gives CASSFGRGALSYGYTF.

The J gene is TRBJ2-3, the V gene TRBV5-1, with TRBD1 matching 11 bases. The germline V gene encodes CDR1 SGHRS and CDR2 YFSETQ. The trim removed 2 bases at V and 2 bases at J, leaving 4 bases unmatched. The CDR3 runs to 16 residues. CDR3 sequence (DNA): TGCGCCAGCAGCTTTGGACAGGGGGCAACCACAGATACGCAGTATTTT. Translating gives CASSFGQGATTDTQYF.

J is TRBJ2-7 and V is TRBV28, with TRBD2 matching 10 bases. The CDR3 spans 21 residues. V was clipped by 3 bases and J by 7 bases; unmatched bases: 27. Germline V gene sequence: CDR1 MDHEN, CDR2 SYDVKM. The CDR3 bases are TGTGCCAGCAGTTTCCCGATCTGGCCTCTCCGCGGACTAGCGGTCTACAATGAGCAGTACTTC. The encoded protein is CASSFPIWPLRGLAVYNEQYF.

The gene calls are TRBV29-1 and TRBJ2-3; no clear D gene. The germline gives CDR1 SQVTM, CDR2 ANQGSEA. Trimming shortened V by 6 bases and J by 2 bases, and 18 bases separated the two germline ends. The CDR3 has 15 residues. CDR3 in DNA: TGCAGCGTCTATAGCTGGAGAAAACACACAGATACGCAGTATTTT. Its translation is CSVYSWRKHTDTQYF.

The chain is built from TRBV10-3 and TRBJ2-1; 9 bases agree with TRBD2. Matching the DNA end better, TRBJ2-7 makes the J call doubtful. The CDR3 is 12 residues long. Germline-derived CDR1 and CDR2 are ENHRY and SYGVKD. CDR3 DNA sequence: TGTGCCACGGGACTAGCCTACAATGAGCAGTACTTC. As protein: CATGLAYNEQYF.

In DNA form, the CDR3 reads TGCAGTGTCCCTTCCTCGGGACTTCTCACAGATACGCAGTATTTT. Its translation is CSVPSSGLLTDTQYF. The gene calls are TRBV20-1 and TRBJ2-3; D may be TRBD2 (6 bases). V shed 7 bases and J shed 2 bases, with 19 bases lying between them. Germline CDR1 is DFQATT and CDR2 is SNEGSKA (reference sequence). The CDR3 totals 15 residues.

This clonotype was seen many times. The CDR3 is CASSSGIYYGYTF. The CDR3 DNA is TGTGCCAGCAGCTCAGGGATATACTATGGCTACACCTTC. V usage is TRBV7-9 and J usage is TRBJ1-2; perhaps TRBD1 as D (5 bases). The ends were cut back, 4 bases at V and 3 bases at J, with 9 bases in the middle. Germline assignment: CDR1 SEHNR and CDR2 FQNEAQ (reference sequence). This CDR3 region has 13 residues.

The rearrangement links TRBV12-3 or TRBV12-4 to TRBJ1-5; no reliable D call. The CDR3 sequence is 13 residues long. The germline V and J ends were trimmed by 2 bases and 7 bases, with 9 bases remaining between them. CDR3 nucleotides: TGTGCCAGCAGTTTATTCGCAGTCCAGCCCCAGCATTTT. Amino acid sequence: CASSLFAVQPQHF.

This clonotype was picked up a small number of times. The V call is TRBV5-1, the J call TRBJ2-3; D ambiguous. Germline values: CDR1 SGHRS, CDR2 YFSETQ. The V end was cut by 4 bases, the J end by 5 bases, with 20 bases between. The CDR3 is made up of 16 amino acids. CDR3 coding DNA: TGCGCCAGCAGCCCCCCTGAACACCAAAATCTAGATACGCAGTATTTT. It translates to CASSPPEHQNLDTQYF.

This chain connects TRBV24-1 to TRBJ2-1, with 7 positions matching TRBD2. Germline trimming cut 3 bases from V and 2 bases from J; bases unmatched to any gene: 6. Germline CDR1 is KGHDR and CDR2 is SFDVKD. The CDR3 covers 16 residues. This CDR3 is CATSDLWGTTYNEQFF. The DNA for the CDR3 is TGTGCCACCAGTGATCTCTGGGGGACTACCTACAATGAGCAGTTCTTC.

This clonotype was counted a single time. A much larger clone lies a single base off, so this may be a read error. The CDR3 carries no conserved terminal phenylalanine or tryptophan, so it likely arises from a read error. The V gene is TRBV14, the J gene TRBJ1-2; D is unclear. The CDR3 is 12 residues long. Between the trimmed V and J ends, which lost 2 bases and 7 bases, there was a span of 8 bases. In germline, CDR1 is SGHDN, CDR2 FVKESK. CDR3 sequence: CASSQSRSGYTL. As DNA, the CDR3 is TGTGCCAGCAGCCAATCTAGGAGTGGCTACACCCTC.